The source of this T cell receptor beta chain is a study of T cell responses to AZD1222 COVID-19 vaccine. Turning to the study itself: Some second doses came at about 4 weeks and others at about 12 weeks; these were pooled. Overall study results and limits: Mostly white British, mostly female donors; authors suggested clonal diversity may be underestimated. Spike-specific TCR breadth rose after two AZD1222 doses, and depth rose as well.

The CDR3 sequence is 15 residues long. CDR1 is MDHEN, CDR2 SYDVKM, per germline. Trimming cost V 6 bases and J 4 bases; bases outside gene matches: 8. Libraries were prepared by immunoSEQ multiplex PCR; TCRdb keeps only in-frame clonotypes and omits some of them. The repertoire holds some 150,000 clones, with 90% as singletons. On this clone itself: Its antigen is as yet unknown.

The sample was peripheral blood, taken on day 0 of AZD1222 vaccination. The sequence came from an adult in good health. The gene calls are TRBV28 and TRBJ2-7, with TRBD1 matching 11 bases. The CDR3 sequence: CASRGADRGLYEQYF. The CDR3 bases are TGTGCCAGCAGAGGGGCGGACAGGGGGCTTTACGAGCAGTACTTC.